This T cell receptor beta chain was captured by sequencing in a study of T cells in Graves' hyperthyroidism and ophthalmopathy. Patients affected by ophthalmopathy presented a Clinical Activity Score of at least 3, a NOSPECS grade of at least 4, and disease duration below 3 months. Germline loops: CDR1 SQVTM, CDR2 ANQGSEA. V was clipped by 4 bases and J by 11 bases; unmatched bases: 13. The CDR3 extends over 13 amino acids. RNA transcripts gave rise to amplified TCR beta CDR3 regions. During a first-round RT-PCR of the TCR CDR3, the HTBI primer set was used. MiXCR, applied by TCRdb to the multiplex PCR reads, yields one record per CDR3 protein. Of nearly 250,000 distinct CDR3 sequences listed, roughly 22% were seen once; the top ten hold around 32%. This clonotype was seen many times. The target antigen is unknown. Whole-study results and caveats: A model of 13 V-J pairs discriminated ophthalmopathy from stable hyperthyroidism.

The chain employs TRBV29-1 and TRBJ1-1, with 7 nucleotides matching TRBD1. The specimen was blood. The sequence derives from a middle-aged woman with Graves' ophthalmopathy. In DNA form, the CDR3 reads TGCAGCGTTGGATTAGGGGGCTGGGGGGAGGCTTTCTTT. It specifies CSVGLGGWGEAFF.